The next 28 T cell receptor beta chains were all read from a single sample in a study of T cell responses to AZD1222 COVID-19 vaccine. Data came from immunoSEQ multiplex PCR; TCRdb stores just in-frame clones and leaves some out. Among roughly 91,000 clones listed, 90% were seen once. Sequenced here: peripheral blood, sampled on day 0 of AZD1222 vaccination. The source of these receptors is an adult in good health.

The CDR3 DNA reads as TGTGCCATCACGGGAGAGCTCGGGCGGGGAAACACCATATATTTT. Amino acid sequence: CAITGELGRGNTIYF. V and J are TRBV10-3 and TRBJ1-3; D uncertain. Between the trimmed V and J ends, which lost 7 bases and 4 bases, there was a span of 17 bases. This CDR3 is built from 15 residues. CDR1 ENHRY and CDR2 SYGVKD come from the germline V gene.

The chain links TRBV28 to TRBJ1-1; D ambiguous. The CDR3 is 12 residues long. The V end was cut by 7 bases, the J end by 7 bases, with 13 bases between. CDR1 and CDR2 from the germline V gene are MDHEN and SYDVKM. CDR3 sequence (DNA): TGTGCCAGCAATAGAAAGGCGTATGAAGCTTTCTTT. Translated, it gives CASNRKAYEAFF.

CDR3 in amino acids: CASSQVADSYNEQFF. In nucleotides, the CDR3 is TGTGCCAGCAGCCAGGTAGCGGACTCCTACAATGAGCAGTTCTTC. The rearrangement uses TRBV14 and TRBJ2-1; D is possibly TRBD2 (6 bases). In germline, CDR1 is SGHDN, CDR2 FVKESK. CDR3 length: 15 residues. The V and J ends lost 3 bases and 0 bases respectively, with 9 bases between them.

A few counts support this clone. The J gene is TRBJ1-5, the V gene TRBV24-1; D not certain. V shed 5 bases and J shed 6 bases, with 4 bases lying between them. This CDR3 comprises 11 residues. Germline CDR1 KGHDR, CDR2 SFDVKD. As DNA, the CDR3 is TGTGCCACCAGTGGTGCTCAGCCCCAGCATTTT. Translating gives CATSGAQPQHF.

J is TRBJ2-7 and V is TRBV7-3; 9 bases match TRBD1. The CDR3 is made up of 14 amino acids. Germline CDR1 reads SGHTA; CDR2 reads FQGTGA. The V segment lost 5 bases and the J segment 6 bases; nucleotides outside the gene matches: 8. CDR3 residues: CASSPQGQGFEQYF. Written as DNA, the CDR3 is TGTGCCAGCAGCCCCCAGGGACAGGGTTTCGAGCAGTACTTC.

This sequence joins TRBV6-5 and TRBJ1-2; the match to TRBD1 covers 9 bases. The CDR3 runs 14 residues. Germline V lookup: CDR1 MNHEY, CDR2 SVGAGI. V shed 4 bases, J shed 6 bases, and the junction held 6 bases outside the gene matches. The CDR3 DNA sequence: TGTGCCAGCAGTTTTCCGGGACAGGGAAATGGCTACACCTTC. It codes for CASSFPGQGNGYTF.

V and J are TRBV7-9 and TRBJ1-4; D is ambiguous. This CDR3 has 15 residues. With 4 bases removed from V and 0 bases from J, the gap between germline ends came to 9 bases. Per germline, CDR1 SEHNR and CDR2 FQNEAQ (reference sequence). The CDR3 bases are TGTGCCAGCAGCTCCCCTGCTGCAACTAATGAAAAACTGTTTTTT. Its protein is CASSSPAATNEKLFF.

The chain couples TRBV5-1 to TRBJ2-3; D tentatively reads TRBD1 or TRBD2 (6 bases each). The germline CDR1 and CDR2 sequences are SGHRS and YFSETQ. V was trimmed by 4 bases and J by 6 bases, leaving 15 bases between them. The CDR3 has 14 amino acids. The CDR3 DNA sequence: TGCGCCAGCAGCCGCGGGTTCGGGGGCGATACGCAGTATTTT. Amino acid sequence: CASSRGFGGDTQYF.

The chain recombines TRBV6-5 with TRBJ1-2, with a weak D call TRBD1 (5 bases). The germline gives CDR1 MNHEY, CDR2 SVGAGI. Trimming removed 2 bases from V and 8 bases from J, with 6 bases in between. CDR3 length: 11 residues. The CDR3 loop is CASSYGGGYTF. The DNA of the CDR3 is TGTGCCAGCAGTTACGGGGGAGGCTACACCTTC.

The chain is built from TRBV15 and TRBJ1-1, with 9 bases that match TRBD1. In germline, CDR1 is LNHNV, CDR2 YYDKDF (reference sequence). CDR3 length: 15 residues. Losses at the gene ends were 2 bases for V and 7 bases for J; bases not matched to a gene: 8. The CDR3 nucleotides read TGTGCCACCAGCAGACCGGGACAGGGCCAAAGTGAAGCTTTCTTT. It yields the protein CATSRPGQGQSEAFF.

This chain connects TRBV5-1 to TRBJ1-2; 7 bases agree with TRBD1. The trim removed 0 bases at V and 4 bases at J, leaving 9 bases unmatched. The CDR3 has 16 residues. The germline CDR1 and CDR2 sequences are SGHRS and YFSETQ. The chain's CDR3 is CASSLALTGSGYGYTF. In DNA form, the CDR3 reads TGCGCCAGCAGCTTGGCCCTGACAGGGTCGGGCTATGGCTACACCTTC.

This chain links TRBV7-9 with TRBJ2-5; unclear D gene. The CDR3 is made up of 12 amino acids. Between the trimmed V and J ends, which lost 5 bases and 5 bases, there was a span of 9 bases. Germline CDR1 is SEHNR and CDR2 is FQNEAQ (reference sequence). The chain's CDR3 is CASSPLRETQYF. The CDR3 bases are TGTGCCAGCAGCCCTCTGCGGGAGACCCAGTACTTC.

The chain links TRBV19 to TRBJ1-5, with D possibly TRBD1 on 6 matching bases. There are 13 residues in the CDR3. Trimming pared 4 bases from V and 2 bases from J, leaving 6 bases between. The germline CDR1 and CDR2 sequences are LNHDA and SQIVND (reference sequence). CDR3 protein: CASSRQGNQPQHF. The DNA of the CDR3 is TGTGCCAGTAGTAGACAGGGCAATCAGCCCCAGCATTTT. The full variable domain, completed using reference TRBV19 and TRBJ1-5, is DGGITQSPKYLFRKEGQNVTLSCEQNLNHDAMYWYRQDPGQGLRLIYYSQIVNDFQKGDIAEGYSVSREKKESFPLTVTSAQKNPTAFYLCASSRQGNQPQHFGDGTRLSIL.

The chain couples TRBV5-4 to TRBJ2-1, with 12 bases fitting TRBD2. This CDR3 comprises 15 residues. The V segment lost 3 bases and the J segment 7 bases; nucleotides outside the gene matches: 5. From germline, CDR1 is SGHNT and CDR2 YYREEE (reference sequence). The CDR3 region is CASSSPSGGVNEQFF. In nucleotides, the CDR3 is TGTGCCAGCAGCTCCCCTAGCGGGGGGGTAAATGAGCAGTTCTTC. Full variable domain (rest looked up from reference TRBV5-4 and TRBJ2-1): ETGVTQSPTHLIKTRGQQVTLRCSSQSGHNTVSWYQQALGQGPQFIFQYYREEENGRGNFPPRFSGLQFPNYSSELNVNALELDDSALYLCASSSPSGGVNEQFFGPGTRLTVL.

V usage is TRBV9 and J usage is TRBJ2-1, with D tentatively TRBD1 (5 bases). CDR1 is SGDLS and CDR2 is YYNGEE in the germline V gene. The CDR3 spans 15 residues. The germline V and J ends were trimmed by 0 bases and 1 base, with 8 bases remaining between them. The CDR3 region has the DNA TGTGCCAGCAGCGTAGCGACAGCTTCCTACAATGAGCAGTTCTTC. This gives the protein CASSVATASYNEQFF.

This rearrangement joins TRBV12-3 or TRBV12-4 to TRBJ1-6; D is unclear. Trimming took 1 base from V and 6 from J, leaving 4 bases between them. CDR3 size: 13 residues. The chain's CDR3 is CASSLGGNSPLHF. CDR3 bases: TGTGCCAGCAGTTTAGGGGGTAATTCACCCCTCCACTTT.

Turning to this clone: Other DNA sequences in this sample translate to the same CDR3. The rearrangement links TRBV27 to TRBJ1-6, with D hard to call. Between the trimmed V and J ends, which lost 2 bases and 6 bases, there was a span of 8 bases. The CDR3 totals 14 residues. Germline assignment: CDR1 MNHEY and CDR2 SMNVEV (reference sequence). The CDR3 is CASSLLRGNSPLHF. The CDR3 coding sequence is TGTGCCAGCAGTTTACTTCGGGGTAATTCACCCCTCCACTTT.

The chain joins TRBV30 to TRBJ1-2; TRBD1 is a possible D gene (5 bases). V dropped 8 bases and J dropped 9 bases, with 22 bases sitting between them. CDR1 is GTSNPN, CDR2 SVGIG, per germline (reference sequence). The CDR3 consists of 13 residues. Written as DNA, the CDR3 is TGTGCCGCCCAGAAGGGGACCAGTGGTCGCTACACCTTC. This translates into CAAQKGTSGRYTF.

The genes are TRBV9 and TRBJ2-1; TRBD2 aligns across 15 bases. V shed 0 bases and J 10 bases; nucleotides not matched to a gene: 5. The CDR3 runs to 16 residues. Germline CDR1 SGDLS, CDR2 YYNGEE. DNA for the CDR3: TGTGCCAGCAGCGTAGGGGGACTAGCGGGAGGTGCGGAGCAGTTCTTC. It is translated as CASSVGGLAGGAEQFF. The full variable domain, its missing parts supplied by reference TRBV9 and TRBJ2-1, is DSGVTQTPKHLITATGQRVTLRCSPRSGDLSVYWYQQSLDQGLQFLIQYYNGEERAKGNILERFSAQQFPDLHSELNLSSLELGDSALYFCASSVGGLAGGAEQFFGPGTRLTVL.

The chain employs TRBV12-3 or TRBV12-4 and TRBJ1-2; D is uncertain. The CDR3 is 13 residues long. Trimming took 5 bases from V and 2 from J, leaving 9 bases between them. In DNA form, the CDR3 reads TGTGCCAGCAGTCTCCCCCCGAACTATGGCTACACCTTC. It codes for CASSLPPNYGYTF.

The chain links TRBV7-9 to TRBJ1-2; D may be TRBD1 (5 bases). The CDR3 has 16 amino acids. The germline gives CDR1 SEHNR, CDR2 FQNEAQ (reference sequence). Trimming removed 6 bases from V and 2 bases from J, with 19 bases in between. CDR3: CASSYPMGGGNYGYTF. In DNA form, the CDR3 reads TGTGCCAGCAGTTACCCTATGGGGGGGGGAAACTATGGCTACACCTTC.

This rearrangement joins TRBV19 to TRBJ2-7, with 7 bases matching TRBD1. There are 14 residues in the CDR3. The germline V gene has CDR1 LNHDA and CDR2 SQIVND (reference sequence). Unmatched junction bases numbered 5, after V lost 4 bases and J lost 2 bases. CDR3 residues: CASSSLTGPYEQYF. CDR3 sequence (DNA): TGTGCCAGTAGTAGTTTGACAGGGCCCTACGAGCAGTACTTC.

This sequence joins TRBV30 and TRBJ2-7, with 9 bases aligning to TRBD2. This CDR3 has 14 amino acids. J gave up 6 bases and V 3 bases, and 9 bases lay outside the gene matches. The germline gives CDR1 GTSNPN, CDR2 SVGIG (reference sequence). CDR3 coding DNA: TGTGCCTGGAGCCACGCAGCGGGAGGTCCCGAGCAGTACTTC. Translated: CAWSHAAGGPEQYF.

This rearrangement joins TRBV3-1 (or the pseudogene TRBV3-2) to TRBJ2-3; no reliable D call. Deletions cut 6 bases from V and 2 bases from J, with 18 bases between. Germline CDR1 is LGHDT and CDR2 is YNNKEL (reference sequence). The CDR3 is 16 residues long. The CDR3 reads CASSQLDQGNTDTQYF. CDR3 in DNA: TGTGCCAGCAGTCAACTCGATCAAGGTAACACAGATACGCAGTATTTT.

The chain links TRBV5-1 to TRBJ1-5; tentatively, D is TRBD1 (5 bases). This CDR3 comprises 14 residues. The germline V gene has CDR1 SGHRS and CDR2 YFSETQ. Trimming took off 6 bases at V and 1 base at J, with 11 bases between the two ends. The CDR3 here is CASKEGTSNQPQHF. CDR3 nucleotide sequence: TGCGCCAGCAAGGAAGGGACCAGCAATCAGCCCCAGCATTTT. The full variable domain, with the rest looked up from reference TRBV5-1 and TRBJ1-5, is KAGVTQTPRYLIKTRGQQVTLSCSPISGHRSVSWYQQTPGQGLQFLFEYFSETQRNKGNFPGRFSGRQFSNSRSEMNVSTLELGDSALYLCASKEGTSNQPQHFGDGTRLSIL.

A single count supports this clone. The chain has TRBV10-3 and TRBJ2-7; 7 positions agree with TRBD2. The CDR3 runs 11 residues. Germline V CDR1 and CDR2: ENHRY, SYGVKD. J lost 3 bases, V lost 9 bases, and 2 bases had no gene match. In DNA form, the CDR3 reads TGTGCCATGGGGGAGGGCTACGAGCAGTACTTC. It yields the protein CAMGEGYEQYF.

The chain is built from TRBV13 and TRBJ2-3; TRBD1 matches 9 bases. J was trimmed by 6 bases and V by 5 bases; bases with no gene match: 9. The length of the CDR3 is 15 residues. The germline V gene has CDR1 PRHDT and CDR2 FYEKMQ (reference sequence). In nucleotides, the CDR3 is TGTGCCAGCAGCCCGCATACAGGGGGCATGGATACGCAGTATTTT. Amino acid sequence: CASSPHTGGMDTQYF.

CDR3 in amino acids: CASSLVTAGPTYEQYF. In nucleotides, the CDR3 is TGCGCCAGCAGCTTGGTTACAGCGGGTCCGACCTACGAGCAGTACTTC. The rearrangement uses TRBV5-1 and TRBJ2-7, with D perhaps matching TRBD2 (6 bases). Germline CDR1 and CDR2: SGHRS and YFSETQ. The CDR3 extends over 16 amino acids. Trimming shortened V by 0 bases and J by 2 bases, and 15 bases separated the two germline ends.